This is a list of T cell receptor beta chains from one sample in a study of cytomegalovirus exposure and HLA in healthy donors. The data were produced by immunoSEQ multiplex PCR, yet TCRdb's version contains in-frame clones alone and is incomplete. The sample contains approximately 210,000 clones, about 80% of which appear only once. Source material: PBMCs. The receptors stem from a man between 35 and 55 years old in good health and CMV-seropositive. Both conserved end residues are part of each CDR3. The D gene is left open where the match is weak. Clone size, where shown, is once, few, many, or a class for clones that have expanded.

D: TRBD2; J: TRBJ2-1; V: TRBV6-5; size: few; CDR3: CASSSGGSGRGNEQFF; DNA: TGTGCCAGCAGTTCCGGGGGTAGCGGGAGGGGTAATGAGCAGTTCTTC
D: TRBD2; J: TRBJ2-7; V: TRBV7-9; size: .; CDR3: CSSSLFVPSGRSVQYF; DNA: TGTTCCAGCAGCTTATTCGTTCCGAGCGGGAGGTCGGTGCAGTACTTC
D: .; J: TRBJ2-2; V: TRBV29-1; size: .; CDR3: CSLGVGLYGELFF; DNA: TGCAGCCTTGGGGTGGGCCTTTACGGGGAGCTGTTTTTT
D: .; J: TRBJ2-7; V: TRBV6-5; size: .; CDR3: CASRDSLSYEQYF; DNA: TGTGCCAGCAGGGACAGCCTATCCTACGAGCAGTACTTC
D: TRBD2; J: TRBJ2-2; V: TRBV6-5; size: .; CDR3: CASSSLAGGGGELFF; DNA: TGTGCCAGCAGTTCGCTAGCGGGAGGAGGCGGGGAGCTGTTTTTT
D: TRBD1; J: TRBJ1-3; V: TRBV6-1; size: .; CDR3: CASRDRGYTIYF; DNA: TGTGCCAGCCGGGACAGGGGATACACCATATATTTT
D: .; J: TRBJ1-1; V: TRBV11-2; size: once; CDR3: CASSLDLAGNTEAFF; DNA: TGTGCCAGCAGCTTAGATCTGGCGGGGAACACTGAAGCTTTCTTT
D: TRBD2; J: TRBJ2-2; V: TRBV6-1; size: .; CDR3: CASSLSGRAGGELFF; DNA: TGTGCCAGCAGCCTAAGCGGGAGGGCCGGCGGGGAGCTGTTTTTT
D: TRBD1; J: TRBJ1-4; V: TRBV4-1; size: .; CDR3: CASSRWTGPNEKLFF; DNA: TGCGCCAGCAGCCGATGGACAGGGCCTAATGAAAAACTGTTTTTT
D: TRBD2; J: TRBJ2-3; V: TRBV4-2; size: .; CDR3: CASSQEAGGGTDTQYF; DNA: TGTGCCAGCAGCCAAGAAGCGGGAGGGGGCACAGATACGCAGTATTTT
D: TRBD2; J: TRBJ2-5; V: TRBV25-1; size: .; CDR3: CASSEYGGLAGGSQYF; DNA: TGTGCCAGCAGTGAATATGGGGGACTAGCGGGAGGGTCCCAGTACTTC
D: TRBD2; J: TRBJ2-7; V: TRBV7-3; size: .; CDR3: CASSLRRASGRTGYEQYF; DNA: TGTGCCAGCAGCTTAAGAAGGGCTAGCGGGAGGACGGGATACGAGCAGTACTTC